These 19 T cell receptor beta chains were all obtained from the same sample, sequenced in a study of blood T cell repertoires in COVID-19. Generated by immunoSEQ multiplex PCR, the TCRdb table keeps only in-frame clones and is missing some. The sample has about 84,000 clones; about 86% are singletons. Sequencing was performed on peripheral blood. The receptors come from a man aged 80 or over with active or convalescent COVID-19.

This clone has just one count. V gene TRBV4-2 combines with J gene TRBJ2-3, with 9 bases identical to TRBD2. The CDR3 sequence is 18 residues long. CDR1 LGHNA and CDR2 YNFKEQ come from the germline V gene. J was trimmed by 4 bases and V by 1 base; bases with no gene match: 12. CDR3 in DNA: TGTGCCAGCAGCCAAGCGACGGCGGGAGGGCCTTCCGCAGATACGCAGTATTTT. It translates to CASSQATAGGPSADTQYF.

The gene calls are TRBV19 and TRBJ2-3, with D perhaps matching TRBD1 (5 bases). V was clipped by 1 base and J by 2 bases, with 7 bases between them. This CDR3 contains 14 residues. Per the germline V gene, CDR1 is LNHDA and CDR2 is SQIVND (reference sequence). CDR3 in amino acids: CASSIGQFTDTQYF. CDR3 in DNA: TGTGCCAGTAGTATAGGACAGTTCACAGATACGCAGTATTTT.

CDR3 sequence (DNA): TGTGCCAGCAGCGCTAGCCGGATCTCACTACTACACGGCAATGAGCAGTTCTTC. As protein: CASSASRISLLHGNEQFF. The V gene is TRBV7-9, the J gene TRBJ2-1, with TRBD2 as a possible D gene (5 bases). Germline V lookup: CDR1 SEHNR, CDR2 FQNEAQ (reference sequence). This CDR3 has 18 amino acids. Trimming shortened V by 5 bases and J by 6 bases, and 26 bases separated the two germline ends.

This clone was observed a few times. V usage is TRBV11-2 and J usage is TRBJ2-7; D possibly corresponds to TRBD2 (6 bases). This CDR3 is built from 14 residues. The V end was cut by 5 bases, the J end by 6 bases, with 17 bases between. The germline CDR1 and CDR2 sequences are SGHAT and FQNNGV. The CDR3 sequence: CASSTRRVPSEQYF. CDR3 bases: TGTGCCAGCAGCACTCGGAGGGTTCCTTCCGAGCAGTACTTC.

V usage is TRBV7-8 and J usage is TRBJ1-1; 9 positions match TRBD1. The V segment lost 4 bases and the J segment 11 bases; nucleotides outside the gene matches: 5. CDR1 SGHVS and CDR2 FQNEAQ come from the germline V gene. This CDR3 region has 12 residues. CDR3 nucleotide sequence: TGTGCCAGCAGCTATACAGGGGGCAATGCTTTCTTT. It translates to CASSYTGGNAFF. Based on the CDR3 plus reference TRBV7-8 and TRBJ1-1, the full variable domain is GAGVSQSPRYKVAKRGQDVALRCDPISGHVSLFWYQQALGQGPEFLTYFQNEAQLDKSGLPSDRFFAERPEGSVSTLKIQRTQQEDSAVYLCASSYTGGNAFFGQGTRLTVV.

This chain links TRBV3-1 (or the pseudogene TRBV3-2) with TRBJ1-1; TRBD1 is a possible D gene (5 bases). In germline, CDR1 is LGHDT, CDR2 YNNKEL (reference sequence). The CDR3 is made up of 14 amino acids. The V gene lost 7 bases and the J gene lost 1 base, with 13 bases spanning the gap. The CDR3 region is CASTAVGANTEAFF. As DNA, the CDR3 is TGTGCCAGCACGGCCGTTGGGGCGAACACTGAAGCTTTCTTT.

The J gene is TRBJ2-3, the V gene TRBV6-4, with a possible D match to TRBD2 (6 bases). V lost 3 bases and J 0 bases, leaving 7 bases between the germline ends. Germline assignment: CDR1 MRHNA and CDR2 SNTAGT. The CDR3 has 14 amino acids. The CDR3 sequence: CASSERGSTDTQYF. The DNA of the CDR3 is TGTGCCAGCAGTGAGCGGGGCAGCACAGATACGCAGTATTTT.

This chain joins TRBV7-8 and TRBJ2-3, with 15 bases matching TRBD2. The CDR3 contains 15 residues. The V segment lost 5 bases and the J segment 10 bases; nucleotides outside the gene matches: 7. The germline gives CDR1 SGHVS, CDR2 FQNEAQ. DNA for the CDR3: TGTGCCAGCAGCCCCGGGACTAGCGGGAGGAATGCGCAGTATTTT. Protein sequence: CASSPGTSGRNAQYF. Supplemented by reference TRBV7-8 and TRBJ2-3, the full variable domain reads GAGVSQSPRYKVAKRGQDVALRCDPISGHVSLFWYQQALGQGPEFLTYFQNEAQLDKSGLPSDRFFAERPEGSVSTLKIQRTQQEDSAVYLCASSPGTSGRNAQYFGPGTRLTVL.

The chain uses TRBV6-5 and TRBJ2-7; D not resolved. CDR3 length: 14 amino acids. Germline values: CDR1 MNHEY, CDR2 SVGAGI. V gave up 5 bases and J gave up 2 bases, with 13 bases separating them. The CDR3 DNA is TGTGCCAGCAGTAACCCTCGAGCCCCCTACGAGCAGTACTTC. This encodes CASSNPRAPYEQYF.

The chain uses TRBV3-1 (or the pseudogene TRBV3-2) and TRBJ1-2; 12 bases align to TRBD1. The germline gives CDR1 LGHDT, CDR2 YNNKEL (reference sequence). The CDR3 totals 17 residues. With V trimmed by 0 bases and J by 7 bases, 9 bases remained unmatched. This CDR3 is CASSQDPRDRGHCGYTF. The CDR3 region has the DNA TGTGCCAGCAGCCAAGATCCCCGGGACAGGGGGCATTGTGGCTACACCTTC.

The chain links TRBV6-5 to TRBJ2-7; TRBD2 aligns across 9 bases. The length of the CDR3 is 13 residues. Unmatched junction bases numbered 6, after V lost 10 bases and J lost 2 bases. Germline V gene lookup returns CDR1 MNHEY and CDR2 SVGAGI. CDR3 protein: CATLAGMAYEQYF. The CDR3 nucleotides read TGTGCCACCCTAGCGGGGATGGCCTACGAGCAGTACTTC.

The chain carries TRBV5-1 and TRBJ1-3; D is ambiguous. The CDR3 loop spans 18 amino acids. The V gene's germline CDR1 is SGHRS and CDR2 YFSETQ. The V and J ends lost 0 bases and 0 bases respectively, with 16 bases between them. In DNA, the CDR3 is TGCGCCAGCAGCTTGGTGTCAGCGAGGGTTAGCTCTGGAAACACCATATATTTT. Translated: CASSLVSARVSSGNTIYF.

The rearrangement links TRBV5-6 to TRBJ1-3, with D hard to call. This CDR3 comprises 15 residues. Germline-derived CDR1 and CDR2 are SGHDT and YYEEEE. Trimming stripped 6 bases from V and 6 bases from J, with 19 bases between. For the CDR3, the DNA is TGTGCCAGCAACCGTTACCCGTGGGAGGCAAACACCATATATTTT. Protein sequence: CASNRYPWEANTIYF.

The chain links TRBV6-2 or TRBV6-3 to TRBJ1-1; 7 nucleotides match TRBD1. The CDR3 extends over 14 amino acids. The V gene's germline CDR1 is MNHEY and CDR2 SVGEGT. V was clipped by 6 bases and J by 1 base; unmatched bases: 5. The CDR3 loop is CASSPQGGNTEAFF. CDR3 bases: TGTGCCAGCAGCCCGCAGGGGGGGAACACTGAAGCTTTCTTT.

The chain carries TRBV12-3 or TRBV12-4 and TRBJ2-3; D remains ambiguous. The CDR3 totals 13 residues. Trimming stripped 2 bases from V and 2 bases from J, with 5 bases between. The CDR3 DNA reads as TGTGCCAGCAGTTTACTAGTCACAGATACGCAGTATTTT. Its translation is CASSLLVTDTQYF.

The chain has TRBV7-3 and TRBJ1-5, with D possibly TRBD1 on 5 matching bases. The CDR3 length is 14 residues. Germline lookup yields CDR1 SGHTA and CDR2 FQGTGA. Trimming took off 2 bases at V and 6 bases at J, with 11 bases between the two ends. The CDR3 loop is CASSLENRSQPQHF. In nucleotides, the CDR3 is TGTGCCAGCAGCTTAGAGAACAGGTCTCAGCCCCAGCATTTT.

V usage is TRBV9 and J usage is TRBJ1-4, with no clear D. This CDR3 is built from 13 residues. V shed 2 bases and J shed 5 bases, with 7 bases lying between them. Germline V gives CDR1 SGDLS, CDR2 YYNGEE. CDR3 DNA sequence: TGTGCCAGCAGCGTGGGCTACAATGAAAAACTGTTTTTT. Its translation is CASSVGYNEKLFF.

The chain combines TRBV7-2 with TRBJ1-2; 9 nucleotides align to TRBD1. There are 13 residues in the CDR3. Germline loops: CDR1 SGHTA, CDR2 FQGNSA. The junction had 7 bases not matched to a gene; V was cut back by 6 bases and J by 8 bases. CDR3 sequence (DNA): TGTGCCAGCAGTACACAGGGGGCGCGGGGCTACACCTTC. It yields the protein CASSTQGARGYTF.

The chain employs TRBV5-1 and TRBJ2-7; 8 bases are shared with TRBD2. V trimming: 1 base; J trimming: 4 bases; junction bases outside the gene matches: 16. CDR3 length: 18 residues. Germline V gene sequence: CDR1 SGHRS, CDR2 YFSETQ. CDR3 region: CASSLNIRASGPYYEQYF. The CDR3 DNA is TGCGCCAGCAGCTTGAACATACGGGCTAGCGGGCCCTATTACGAGCAGTACTTC.